This T cell receptor (beta chain) was sequenced during a study of technical replicates of blood from several donors. Profiling relied on immunoSEQ multiplex PCR, and the TCRdb table lists in-frame clones only, not all of them. Among 55,000 to 75,000 clones listed, about 92% were seen once. The table lists this clone with a count of one. Germline V gives CDR1 SGHNT, CDR2 YENEEA. The ends lost 5 bases at V and 5 bases at J; junction bases unmatched: 6. The CDR3 consists of 15 residues. The specimen was T cells isolated from PBMCs. This chain links TRBV11-3 with TRBJ2-2; 9 bases line up with TRBD1. The receptor was isolated from a human donor in good health. CDR3 protein: CASSQGQGWTGELFF. The CDR3 DNA follows: TGTGCCAGCAGCCAGGGACAGGGTTGGACCGGGGAGCTGTTTTTT.